Below, 31 T cell receptor beta chains from the same sample are listed, as sequenced in a study of CD8+CD57+ T cells in acquired aplastic anemia (dated by TCRdb to 2017 to 2018). Sequencing took place on an Illumina HiSeq 2000. Genomic DNA served as template for TCR beta VDJ combination and CDR3 sequence profiling. TCRdb reprocessed the public reads (quality trimming at Q25 with fastp, clone calling with MiXCR) and kept in-frame beta chains. Entries that share a CDR3 protein sequence are merged under the most common genes and DNA. This sample gives 95,000 to 150,000 distinct CDR3 sequences in total; 40% of them show up just once. More than 2.5% of the sample belongs to the ten largest clones. Expansion of CD8+CD57+ cells had been shown by flow cytometry in the patients chosen for sequencing. The sequenced sample was sorted CD4+, CD8+, or CD8+CD57+ T cells (not recorded which) from PBMCs. Source of these receptors: a human donor with aplastic anemia.

This clonotype occurred many times. V gene TRBV20-1 combines with J gene TRBJ1-1; TRBD1 aligns across 7 bases. This CDR3 has 16 amino acids. V shed 5 bases, J shed 6 bases, and the junction held 18 bases outside the gene matches. Per the germline V gene, CDR1 is DFQATT and CDR2 is SNEGSKA (reference sequence). The CDR3 loop reads CSAPKTGTVFRPEAFF. Written as DNA, the CDR3 is TGCAGTGCTCCTAAGACAGGGACGGTCTTCAGGCCTGAAGCTTTCTTT.

Comment on this clonotype: One end of the junction is discordant with germline, which a read error may explain. V and J are TRBV11-2 and TRBJ2-7; unclear D gene. Germline V gene lookup returns CDR1 SGHAT and CDR2 FQNNGV. The CDR3 loop spans 12 amino acids. The chain's CDR3 is CASSLSSYERYF. CDR3 in DNA: TGTGCCAGCAGTCTCTCCTCCTACGAGCGGTACTTC.

CDR3 in DNA: TGTGCCACCAGTGCTGCCGGGACAGGGAACACCGGGGAGCTGTTTTTT. It codes for CATSAAGTGNTGELFF. This chain uses TRBV24-1 with TRBJ2-2; TRBD1 matches 8 bases. After removal of 5 bases from V and 1 base from J, the junction contained 5 bases not matched to a gene. CDR3 length: 16 amino acids. The germline CDR1 and CDR2 sequences are KGHDR and SFDVKD.

V gene TRBV14 combines with J gene TRBJ2-2; unclear D gene. V gave up 2 bases and J gave up 1 base, with 14 bases separating them. The CDR3 contains 17 residues. Germline V gene data show CDR1 as SGHDN and CDR2 as FVKESK. The CDR3 protein is CASSQRPWTQNTGELFF. The CDR3, as DNA: TGTGCCAGCAGCCAACGACCGTGGACCCAGAACACCGGGGAGCTGTTTTTT.

This clonotype was seen repeatedly, ten times or more. In nucleotides, the CDR3 is TGCGCCAGCAGTGAGTCGATGGGTGCCCTGCCCTATGGCTACACCTTC. Protein product: CASSESMGALPYGYTF. The V gene is TRBV10-2, the J gene TRBJ1-2; no definite D call. Germline V CDR1 and CDR2: WSHSY, SAAADI. Trimming removed 0 bases from V and 4 bases from J, with 15 bases in between. The CDR3 is 16 amino acids.

The genes are TRBV7-8 and TRBJ1-3; D call uncertain. The V gene's germline CDR1 is SGHVS and CDR2 FQNEAQ. Trimming shortened V by 4 bases and J by 4 bases, and 11 bases separated the two germline ends. This CDR3 is built from 14 residues. In DNA, the CDR3 is TGTGCCAGCAGCTATCTGGCCTCCGGAAACACCATATATTTT. Translating gives CASSYLASGNTIYF.

This chain links TRBV12-3 or TRBV12-4 with TRBJ2-1; D perhaps matches TRBD1 (6 bases). Trimming left V 5 bases short and J 5 bases short, with 16 bases between. The CDR3 covers 15 residues. CDR3: CASSPEQGQNNEQFF. CDR3 DNA sequence: TGTGCCAGCAGTCCCGAGCAGGGGCAAAACAATGAGCAGTTCTTC.

The chain joins TRBV25-1 to TRBJ2-7; a weak D match, TRBD2 (7 bases). Trimming took 5 bases from V and 3 from J, leaving 17 bases between them. The CDR3 loop spans 15 amino acids. Germline V gene data show CDR1 as MGHDK and CDR2 as SYGVNS. The CDR3 region has the DNA TGTGCCAGCAGTTTATCGAGGGGGGGGGTCTACGAGCAGTACGTC. Its protein product is CASSLSRGGVYEQYV.

This clonotype was counted ten times or more. V usage is TRBV19 and J usage is TRBJ1-1; no firm D call. V lost 3 bases and J 5 bases, leaving 10 bases between the germline ends. The CDR3 is made up of 13 amino acids. Germline CDR1 LNHDA, CDR2 SQIVND (reference sequence). CDR3 bases: TGTGCCAGTAGTATGGCCTGGGAGACTGAAGCTTTCTTT. Translating it yields CASSMAWETEAFF.

This clonotype occurred many times. J is TRBJ2-1 and V is TRBV14; a possible D gene is TRBD1 (5 bases). Trimming removed 5 bases at V and 9 bases at J, with 17 bases between. Looked up from germline, CDR1 is SGHDN and CDR2 is FVKESK. The CDR3 has 14 amino acids. The CDR3 is CASSSRAGISEQFF. Written as DNA, the CDR3 is TGTGCCAGCAGCTCTCGGGCAGGGATCAGTGAGCAGTTCTTC.

This clonotype was recorded at least ten times. The J gene is TRBJ2-1, the V gene TRBV20-1; 11 bases fit TRBD1. Germline CDR1 DFQATT, CDR2 SNEGSKA (reference sequence). The CDR3 loop spans 15 amino acids. With 5 bases clipped from V and 7 bases from J, the junction kept 10 bases outside the gene matches. Written as DNA, the CDR3 is TGCAGTGCTCGAACCGGGACAGGGGGTTTAAATGAGCAGTTCTTC. It encodes CSARTGTGGLNEQFF.

With respect to this clonotype: This may come from a read error, since a much larger clone is one base off. The chain employs TRBV6-1 and TRBJ2-7, with 8 nucleotides matching TRBD1. With 6 bases clipped from V and 2 bases from J, the junction kept 9 bases outside the gene matches. CDR1 and CDR2 (germline): MNHNS, SASEGT. The CDR3 spans 15 residues. The CDR3, as DNA: TGTGCCAGCAGCCTAAGACAGGGGATCGCCTACGAGCAGTACTTC. Protein sequence: CASSLRQGIAYEQYF.

V gene TRBV5-5 combines with J gene TRBJ2-7, with 8 bases matching TRBD2. The CDR3 is 14 residues long. V dropped 5 bases and J dropped 1; count of bases not matched to a gene: 5. Germline values: CDR1 SGHKS, CDR2 YYEKEE (reference sequence). The CDR3 loop reads CASRYGGESYEQYF. The CDR3 coding sequence is TGTGCCAGCAGATACGGGGGGGAGTCCTACGAGCAGTACTTC.

This clonotype was counted many times. The rearrangement links TRBV18 to TRBJ1-6; D is unresolved. V lost 0 bases to trimming and J lost 7 bases, with 4 bases between them. Germline-derived CDR1 and CDR2 are KGHSH and LQKENI. This CDR3 contains 13 residues. CDR3: CASSPPENSPLHF. CDR3 DNA: TGTGCCAGCTCACCACCGGAGAATTCACCCCTCCACTTT.

Of note for this clonotype: It may be a read error: a sequence one base away is much more abundant. The chain combines TRBV7-9 with TRBJ1-3, with 9 bases fitting TRBD1. The CDR3 contains 18 residues. The germline V gene has CDR1 SEHNR and CDR2 FQNEAQ (reference sequence). The CDR3 DNA reads as TGTGCCAGCAGCTTACGGACAGGGGTCCCCTCCTCTGGAGACACCATATATTTT. Translating gives CASSLRTGVPSSGDTIYF.

This clonotype occurred many times. The chain joins TRBV5-1 to TRBJ1-6; 7 bases map to TRBD1. Germline assignment: CDR1 SGHRS and CDR2 YFSETQ. V lost 4 bases, J lost 5 bases, and 9 bases stayed unmatched. This CDR3 has 16 residues. CDR3: CASSMGGGTDNSPLHF. CDR3 nucleotide sequence: TGCGCCAGCAGCATGGGGGGCGGGACAGATAATTCACCCCTCCACTTT.

CDR3 residues: CSASGVLTDTQYF. The CDR3 nucleotides read TGCAGTGCTTCGGGAGTCCTCACAGATACGCAGTATTTT. This sequence joins TRBV20-1 and TRBJ2-3; D is possibly TRBD2 (6 bases). Per the germline V gene, CDR1 is DFQATT and CDR2 is SNEGSKA (reference sequence). The CDR3 covers 13 residues. The V end lost 5 bases, the J end lost 2 bases, and 11 bases lay between the germline ends.

This clonotype was seen repeatedly, ten times or more. The V call is TRBV19, the J call TRBJ2-3, with 8 bases identical to TRBD1. V dropped 3 bases and J dropped 0; count of bases not matched to a gene: 2. The CDR3 spans 15 residues. The germline V gene encodes CDR1 LNHDA and CDR2 SQIVND (reference sequence). In DNA form, the CDR3 reads TGTGCCAGTAGTATGGGGGACAGGAGCACAGATACGCAGTATTTT. It is translated as CASSMGDRSTDTQYF.

J is TRBJ1-1 and V is TRBV10-3, with TRBD1 matching over 12 bases. The CDR3 runs to 17 residues. Germline V gene sequence: CDR1 ENHRY, CDR2 SYGVKD. V trimming: 6 bases; J trimming: 1 base; junction bases outside the gene matches: 9. CDR3 bases: TGTGCCATCAGGACGGGACAGGGGGCAGGAGGGAACACTGAAGCTTTCTTT. Its protein is CAIRTGQGAGGNTEAFF.

This clonotype was seen ten or more times. The chain combines TRBV12-3 or TRBV12-4 with TRBJ1-2; D gene ambiguous. This CDR3 spans 12 amino acids. Trimming removed 10 bases from V and 0 bases from J, with 9 bases in between. In DNA, the CDR3 is TGTGCCACCGCGAGCGCTAACTATGGCTACACCTTC. Residues: CATASANYGYTF.

This clonotype was counted only a few times. The chain couples TRBV25-1 to TRBJ2-7; 10 positions agree with TRBD1. In germline, CDR1 is MGHDK, CDR2 SYGVNS. The CDR3 extends over 14 amino acids. Germline trimming cut 5 bases from V and 2 bases from J; bases unmatched to any gene: 3. This CDR3 is CASSRDRGAYEQYF. In DNA form, the CDR3 reads TGTGCCAGCAGTCGGGACAGGGGCGCCTACGAGCAGTACTTC.

This chain joins TRBV24-1 and TRBJ2-1, with 10 bases aligning to TRBD2. V gave up 9 bases and J gave up 11 bases; unmatched junction bases: 9. This CDR3 is 13 amino acids long. Germline CDR1 and CDR2: KGHDR and SFDVKD. This CDR3 is CATQRGGLSKQFF. The CDR3 bases are TGTGCCACCCAGCGGGGGGGACTGAGTAAGCAGTTCTTC.

In this sample, this clonotype is medium-sized. The CDR3 here is CASSEQTVQYV. The CDR3 DNA is TGTGCCAGCAGTGAACAGACAGTCCAGTACGTC. The rearrangement links TRBV2 to TRBJ2-7; D possibly corresponds to TRBD1 (5 bases). Germline CDR1 is SNHLY and CDR2 is FYNNEI. V dropped 2 bases and J dropped 10 bases, with 9 bases sitting between them. This CDR3 region has 11 residues.

This clonotype appeared many times. V is TRBV19 and J is TRBJ1-5; 7 bases agree with TRBD1. This CDR3 has 15 amino acids. Trimming cost V 4 bases and J 0 bases; bases outside gene matches: 3. Germline-derived CDR1 and CDR2 are LNHDA and SQIVND (reference sequence). The DNA of the CDR3 is TGTGCCAGTAGTAAGACAGGGAATAGCAATCAGCCCCAGCATTTT. Residues: CASSKTGNSNQPQHF.

This chain's CDR3 is CSVKKTGVDEQYF. The CDR3 DNA sequence: TGCAGCGTTAAGAAGACAGGGGTTGACGAGCAGTACTTC. The chain couples TRBV29-1 to TRBJ2-7, with TRBD1 matching 8 bases. Germline CDR1 reads SQVTM; CDR2 reads ANQGSEA. This CDR3 comprises 13 residues. The trim removed 5 bases at V and 5 bases at J, leaving 8 bases unmatched.

Ten or more counts support this clonotype. V is TRBV12-3 or TRBV12-4 and J is TRBJ1-2; 8 nucleotides agree with TRBD1. The J segment lost 0 bases and the V segment lost 5 bases, leaving 2 bases of the junction unmatched. The CDR3 contains 14 residues. CDR3 amino acids: CASSPDRANYGYTF. The CDR3 coding sequence is TGTGCCAGCAGTCCGGACAGGGCTAACTATGGCTACACCTTC.

The rearrangement links TRBV9 to TRBJ1-4, with 9 bases that match TRBD1. Unmatched junction bases numbered 4, after V lost 0 bases and J lost 7 bases. Germline V CDR1 and CDR2: SGDLS, YYNGEE. The CDR3 spans 15 residues. DNA of the CDR3: TGTGCCAGCAGCGTAGGGGGACAGGGTGTTGAAAAACTGTTTTTT. Translation gives CASSVGGQGVEKLFF.

Many counts were recorded for this clonotype. The chain is built from TRBV5-4 and TRBJ2-5; no clear D. Trimming took 0 bases from V and 5 from J, leaving 5 bases between them. There are 12 residues in the CDR3. Germline values: CDR1 SGHNT, CDR2 YYREEE (reference sequence). This CDR3 reads CASSLVGETQYF. As DNA, the CDR3 is TGTGCCAGCAGCTTGGTAGGGGAGACCCAGTACTTC.

This chain links TRBV14 with TRBJ1-3, with TRBD1 matching over 7 bases. The CDR3 is 20 residues long. The germline gives CDR1 SGHDN, CDR2 FVKESK. V lost 6 bases, J lost 1 base, and 21 bases stayed unmatched. The CDR3 is CASSSNHRGLTGLSGNTIYF. CDR3 sequence (DNA): TGTGCCAGCAGTTCGAACCACAGGGGACTGACGGGTTTATCTGGAAACACCATATATTTT.

The chain employs TRBV24-1 and TRBJ1-5, with no clear D. The V end was cut by 2 bases, the J end by 7 bases, with 11 bases between. This CDR3 contains 14 residues. The germline gives CDR1 KGHDR, CDR2 SFDVKD. The CDR3 DNA follows: TGTGCCACCAGTGATTACACCGTCGGCCAGCCCCAGCATTTT. Its protein product is CATSDYTVGQPQHF.

This sequence joins TRBV28 and TRBJ2-1, with D maybe TRBD2 (7 bases). Per the germline V gene, CDR1 is MDHEN and CDR2 is SYDVKM. V lost 2 bases to trimming and J lost 1 base, with 12 bases between them. The CDR3 spans 16 residues. The CDR3 bases are TGTGCCAGCAGTTTAGTGGGGGGGGCGTCCTACAATGAGCAGTTCTTC. The encoded protein is CASSLVGGASYNEQFF.